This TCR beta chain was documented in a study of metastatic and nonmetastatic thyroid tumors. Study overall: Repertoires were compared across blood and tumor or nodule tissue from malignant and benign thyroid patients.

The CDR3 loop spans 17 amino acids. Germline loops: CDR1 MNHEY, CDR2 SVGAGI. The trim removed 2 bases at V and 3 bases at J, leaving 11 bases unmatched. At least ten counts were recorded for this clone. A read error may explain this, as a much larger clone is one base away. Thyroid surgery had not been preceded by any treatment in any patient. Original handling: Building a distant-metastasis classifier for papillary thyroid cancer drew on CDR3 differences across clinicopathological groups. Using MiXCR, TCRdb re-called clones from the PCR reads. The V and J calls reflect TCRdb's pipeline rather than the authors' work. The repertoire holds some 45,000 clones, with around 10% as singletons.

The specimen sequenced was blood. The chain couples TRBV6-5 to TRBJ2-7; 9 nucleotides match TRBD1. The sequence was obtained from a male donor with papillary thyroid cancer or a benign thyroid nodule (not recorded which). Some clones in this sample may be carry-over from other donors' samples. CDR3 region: CASSYTVTPGQGYEQYF. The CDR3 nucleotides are TGTGCCAGCAGTTACACAGTCACCCCGGGACAGGGCTACGAGCAGTACTTC.